Sequencing of this T cell receptor (beta chain) was carried out in a study of blood T cell repertoires in COVID-19. Study at large: Acute and convalescent COVID-19 specimens originated in the United States, Italy and Spain. Nucleic acid was either cDNA or gDNA, and it came from T cells, B-cell-depleted T cells, or PBMCs.

Original data processing: Estimated nucleated cell counts came from reference gene primer amplification. The protocol was immunoSEQ multiplex PCR, while the TCRdb copy is restricted to in-frame clones and leaves out a portion. From that table come the V and J calls and clone size; the DNA was used to work out D and trimming. The sample lists about 140,000 clones; 75% to 85% were seen once. J gave up 7 bases and V 4 bases, and 4 bases lay outside the gene matches. The CDR3 sequence is 13 residues long. Germline CDR1 SGHRS, CDR2 YFSETQ. The chain uses TRBV5-1 and TRBJ2-1; 8 bases map to TRBD1. The material sequenced was peripheral blood. This receptor was obtained from a woman older than 75 with active or convalescent COVID-19. The CDR3 DNA follows: TGCGCCAGCAGCACTACAGGGGGAAATGAGCAGTTCTTC. As protein: CASSTTGGNEQFF.